The T cell receptor beta chain under discussion was sequenced for a study of identical twins. MiXCR, applied by TCRdb to the 5' RACE reads, yields one record per CDR3 protein. The data hold hundreds of thousands of distinct CDR3 sequences, with 24% observed a single time. The same specimen was also included in a second study, on T cells expressing NK-cell markers.

The sequence was collected from a woman aged 18-30 years in good health. The material sequenced was CD4+ T cells sorted from blood.

The CDR3, as DNA: TGTGCCAGCAGCTTCTCGGGCGGGGATGCCTATGGCTACACCTTC. Translation gives CASSFSGGDAYGYTF. This sequence joins TRBV7-9 and TRBJ1-2; D is uncertain. The CDR3 sequence is 15 residues long. Per germline, CDR1 SEHNR and CDR2 FQNEAQ (reference sequence). The ends were cut back, 3 bases at V and 4 bases at J, with 15 bases in the middle.